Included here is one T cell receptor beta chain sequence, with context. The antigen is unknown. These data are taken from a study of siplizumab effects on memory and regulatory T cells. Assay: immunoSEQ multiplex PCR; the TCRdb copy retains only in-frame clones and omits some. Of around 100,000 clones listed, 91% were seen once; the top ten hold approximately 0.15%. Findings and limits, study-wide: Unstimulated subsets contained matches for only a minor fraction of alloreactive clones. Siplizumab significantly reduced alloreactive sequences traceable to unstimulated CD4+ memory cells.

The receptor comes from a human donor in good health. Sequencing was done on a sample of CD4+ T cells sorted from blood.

The CDR3 is CASSLRTDRGEKLFF. CDR3 DNA sequence: TGTGCCAGCAGCTTACGAACGGACAGGGGGGAAAAACTGTTTTTT. The genes are TRBV7-9 and TRBJ1-4, with 10 bases fitting TRBD1. The junction had 5 bases not matched to a gene; V was cut back by 2 bases and J by 8 bases. Looked up from germline, CDR1 is SEHNR and CDR2 is FQNEAQ (reference sequence). The CDR3 is 15 residues long. The entire variable domain, with the rest obtained from reference TRBV7-9 and TRBJ1-4, is as follows: DTGVSQNPRHKITKRGQNVTFRCDPISEHNRLYWYRQTLGQGPEFLTYFQNEAQLEKSRLLSDRFSAERPKGSFSTLEIQRTEQGDSAMYLCASSLRTDRGEKLFFGSGTQLSVL.